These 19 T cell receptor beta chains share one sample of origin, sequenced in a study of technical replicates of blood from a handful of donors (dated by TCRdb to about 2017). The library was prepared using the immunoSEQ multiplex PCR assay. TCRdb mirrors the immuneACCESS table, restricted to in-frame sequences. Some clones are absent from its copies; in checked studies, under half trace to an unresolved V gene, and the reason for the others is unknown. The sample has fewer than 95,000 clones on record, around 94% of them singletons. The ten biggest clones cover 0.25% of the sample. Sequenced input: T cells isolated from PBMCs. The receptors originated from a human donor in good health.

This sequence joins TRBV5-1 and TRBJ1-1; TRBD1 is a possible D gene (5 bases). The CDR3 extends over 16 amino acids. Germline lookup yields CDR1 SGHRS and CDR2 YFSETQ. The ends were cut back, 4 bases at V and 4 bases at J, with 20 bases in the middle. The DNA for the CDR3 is TGCGCCAGCAGCCGCGAATCGGGACTAACCGTCACTGAAGCTTTCTTT. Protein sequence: CASSRESGLTVTEAFF.

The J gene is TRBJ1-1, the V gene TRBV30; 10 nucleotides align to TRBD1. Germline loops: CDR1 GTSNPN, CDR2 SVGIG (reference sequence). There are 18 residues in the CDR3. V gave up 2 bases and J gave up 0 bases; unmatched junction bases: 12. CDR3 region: CAWSWGTGTGDLNTEAFF. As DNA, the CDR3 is TGTGCCTGGAGTTGGGGGACCGGGACAGGGGATCTGAACACTGAAGCTTTCTTT.

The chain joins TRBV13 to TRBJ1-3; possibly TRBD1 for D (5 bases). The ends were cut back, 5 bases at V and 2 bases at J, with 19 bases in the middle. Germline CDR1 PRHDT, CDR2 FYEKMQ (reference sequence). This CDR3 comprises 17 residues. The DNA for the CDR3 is TGTGCCAGCAGCCAAATCGGACTGGGGGGACCTGGAAACACCATATATTTT. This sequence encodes CASSQIGLGGPGNTIYF.

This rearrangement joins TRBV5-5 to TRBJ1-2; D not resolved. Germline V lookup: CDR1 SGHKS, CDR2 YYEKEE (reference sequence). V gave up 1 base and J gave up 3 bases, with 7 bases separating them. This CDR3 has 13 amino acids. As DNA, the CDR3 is TGTGCCAGCAGCTTGCGGGAGGACTATGGCTACACCTTC. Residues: CASSLREDYGYTF.

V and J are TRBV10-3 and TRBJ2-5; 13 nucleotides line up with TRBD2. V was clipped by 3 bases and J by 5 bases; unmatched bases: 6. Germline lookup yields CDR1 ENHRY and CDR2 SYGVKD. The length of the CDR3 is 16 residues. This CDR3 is CAISERLAGGVETQYF. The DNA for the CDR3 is TGTGCCATCAGTGAAAGACTAGCGGGGGGTGTGGAGACCCAGTACTTC.

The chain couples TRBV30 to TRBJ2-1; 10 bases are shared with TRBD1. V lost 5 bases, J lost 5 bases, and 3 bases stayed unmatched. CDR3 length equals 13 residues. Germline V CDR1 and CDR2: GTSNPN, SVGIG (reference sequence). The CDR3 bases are TGTGCCTGGGAGGACAGGGGGAACAATGAGCAGTTCTTC. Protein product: CAWEDRGNNEQFF.

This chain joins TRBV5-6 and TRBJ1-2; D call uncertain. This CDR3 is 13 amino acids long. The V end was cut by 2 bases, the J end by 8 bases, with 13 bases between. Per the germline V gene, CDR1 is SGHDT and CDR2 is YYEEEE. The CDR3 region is CASSFQVTRGYTF. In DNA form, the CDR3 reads TGTGCCAGCAGCTTTCAGGTGACTAGAGGCTACACCTTC.

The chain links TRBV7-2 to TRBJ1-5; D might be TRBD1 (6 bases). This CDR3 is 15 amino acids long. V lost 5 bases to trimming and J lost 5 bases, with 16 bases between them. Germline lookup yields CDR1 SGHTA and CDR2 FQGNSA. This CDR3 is CASSPNRGGHQPQHF. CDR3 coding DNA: TGTGCCAGCAGCCCAAATAGGGGGGGTCATCAGCCCCAGCATTTT.

CDR3 in amino acids: CAISQGPGAFF. The CDR3, as DNA: TGTGCCATCAGTCAGGGCCCCGGGGCTTTCTTT. The rearrangement joins TRBV10-3 to TRBJ1-1, with a weak D call TRBD1 (5 bases). CDR3 length equals 11 residues. V was trimmed by 5 bases and J by 11 bases, leaving 12 bases between them. Germline lookup yields CDR1 ENHRY and CDR2 SYGVKD.

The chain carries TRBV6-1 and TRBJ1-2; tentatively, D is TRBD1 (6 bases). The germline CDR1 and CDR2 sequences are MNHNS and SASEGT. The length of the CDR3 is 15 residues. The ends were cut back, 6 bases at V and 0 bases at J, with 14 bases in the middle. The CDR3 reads CASSHLTGPNYGYTF. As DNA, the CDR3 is TGTGCCAGCAGCCATCTGACAGGCCCTAACTATGGCTACACCTTC.

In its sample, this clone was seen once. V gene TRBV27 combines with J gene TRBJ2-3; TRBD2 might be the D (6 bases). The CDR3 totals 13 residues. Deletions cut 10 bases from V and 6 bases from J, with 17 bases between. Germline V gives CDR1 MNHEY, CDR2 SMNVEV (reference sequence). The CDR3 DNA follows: TGTGCCACCACGACTAGTCCCTCTGATACGCAGTATTTT. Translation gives CATTTSPSDTQYF.

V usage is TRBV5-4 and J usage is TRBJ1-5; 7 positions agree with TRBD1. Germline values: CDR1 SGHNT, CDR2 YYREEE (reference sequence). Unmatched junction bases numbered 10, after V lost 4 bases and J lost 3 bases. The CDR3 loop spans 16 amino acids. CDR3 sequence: CASSITGVGDNQPQHF. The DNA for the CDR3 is TGTGCCAGCAGCATTACAGGGGTTGGTGACAATCAGCCCCAGCATTTT.

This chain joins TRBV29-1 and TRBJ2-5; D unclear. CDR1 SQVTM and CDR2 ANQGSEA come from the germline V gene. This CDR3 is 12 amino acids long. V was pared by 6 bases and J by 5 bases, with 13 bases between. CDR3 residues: CSVITTSETQYF. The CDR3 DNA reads TGCAGCGTCATAACGACTTCTGAGACCCAGTACTTC.

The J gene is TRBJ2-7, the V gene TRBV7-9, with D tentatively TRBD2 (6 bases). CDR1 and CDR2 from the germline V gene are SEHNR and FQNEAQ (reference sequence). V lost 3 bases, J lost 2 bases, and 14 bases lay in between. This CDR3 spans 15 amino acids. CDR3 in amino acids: CASSLAGSRAYEQYF. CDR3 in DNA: TGTGCCAGCAGCTTGGCCGGGAGTAGGGCCTACGAGCAGTACTTC.

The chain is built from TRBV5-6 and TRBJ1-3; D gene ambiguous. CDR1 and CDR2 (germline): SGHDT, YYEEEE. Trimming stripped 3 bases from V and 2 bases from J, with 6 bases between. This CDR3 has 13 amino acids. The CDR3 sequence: CASSSGAGNTIYF. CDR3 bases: TGTGCCAGCAGCTCCGGGGCTGGAAACACCATATATTTT.

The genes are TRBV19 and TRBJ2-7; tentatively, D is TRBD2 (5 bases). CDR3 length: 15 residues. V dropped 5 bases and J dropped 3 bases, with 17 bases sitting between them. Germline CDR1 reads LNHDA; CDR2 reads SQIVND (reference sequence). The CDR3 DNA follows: TGTGCCAGTAGTCTCTCCTCGTCCGGACTCTACGAGCAGTACTTC. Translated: CASSLSSSGLYEQYF.

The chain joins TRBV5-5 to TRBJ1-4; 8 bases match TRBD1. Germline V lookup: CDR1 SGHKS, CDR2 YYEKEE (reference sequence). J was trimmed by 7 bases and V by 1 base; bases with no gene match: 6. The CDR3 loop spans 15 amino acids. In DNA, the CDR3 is TGTGCCAGCAGCTTGCAGGGGGCGGTATCTGAAAAACTGTTTTTT. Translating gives CASSLQGAVSEKLFF.

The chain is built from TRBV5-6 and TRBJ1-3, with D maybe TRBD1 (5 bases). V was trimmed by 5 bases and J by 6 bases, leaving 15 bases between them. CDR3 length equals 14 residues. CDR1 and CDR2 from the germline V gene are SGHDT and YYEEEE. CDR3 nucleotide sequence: TGTGCCAGCAGGCCGCAGGGAATTGAAAACACCATATATTTT. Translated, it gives CASRPQGIENTIYF.

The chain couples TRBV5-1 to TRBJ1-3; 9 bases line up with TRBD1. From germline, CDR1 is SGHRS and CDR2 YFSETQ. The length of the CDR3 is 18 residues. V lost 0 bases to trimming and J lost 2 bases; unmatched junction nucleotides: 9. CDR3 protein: CASSLGGGTGSPGNTIYF. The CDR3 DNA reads TGCGCCAGCAGCTTGGGAGGCGGGACAGGGAGTCCTGGAAACACCATATATTTT.